One sample yielded the 7 T cell receptor beta chains listed below, sequenced in a study of T cells after yellow fever vaccination (dated by TCRdb to between 2019 and 2020). Library construction relied on 5' RACE. Sequencing was performed on an Illumina HiSeq 2500. TCRdb's own reprocessing of the public reads used fastp at Q25 and MiXCR and kept productive beta chains. Rows with a matching CDR3 protein are joined into one entry that keeps the most common DNA and genes. This sample gives around 250,000 distinct CDR3 sequences in total; 6.9% of them show up just once. Roughly 0.9% of the sample is in the top ten clones. Read against the paper, the sample's treatment or condition label means: live attenuated yellow fever vaccine strain. The specimen comprised CD4+ T cells sorted from PBMCs, sampled 15 days after the yellow fever booster vaccination. These TCRs come from a man aged 25 to 45 who received the YFV17D yellow fever vaccine.

The rearrangement links TRBV10-2 to TRBJ2-1; D is ambiguous. The CDR3 is 13 amino acids. Trimming took 11 bases from V and 8 from J, leaving 19 bases between them. CDR1 and CDR2 from the germline V gene are WSHSY and SAAADI. The CDR3 loop is CAAGDSALHEQFF. The CDR3 region has the DNA TGCGCCGCCGGAGACTCGGCCCTTCATGAGCAGTTCTTC.

The chain uses TRBV20-1 and TRBJ2-1; 7 bases are a match to TRBD1. Germline V gene lookup returns CDR1 DFQATT and CDR2 SNEGSKA (reference sequence). J lost 0 bases, V lost 2 bases, and 10 bases had no gene match. The CDR3 is 17 amino acids. The CDR3, as DNA: TGCAGTGCTAGAAAAAACGGACAGGCCCCCTCCTACAATGAGCAGTTCTTC. This translates into CSARKNGQAPSYNEQFF.

This clonotype was counted only a few times. This chain joins TRBV18 and TRBJ2-3; the D is unclear. The CDR3 has 15 amino acids. The V end was cut by 1 base, the J end by 0 bases, with 8 bases between. Germline CDR1 reads KGHSH; CDR2 reads LQKENI. The CDR3: CASSPQVPSTDTQYF. In nucleotides, the CDR3 is TGTGCCAGCTCACCACAGGTCCCTAGCACAGATACGCAGTATTTT.

The chain combines TRBV5-1 with TRBJ2-6, with D possibly TRBD1 on 5 matching bases. The CDR3 covers 21 residues. Between the trimmed V and J ends, which lost 4 bases and 11 bases, there was a span of 37 bases. Germline-derived CDR1 and CDR2 are SGHRS and YFSETQ. CDR3 amino acids: CASSRRQLLNPLGPTSHVLTF. The CDR3 DNA follows: TGCGCCAGCAGCCGCAGACAGCTCCTAAACCCTCTGGGGCCAACGTCCCACGTCCTGACTTTC.

Points on this clonotype: A junction end diverges from the germline sequence, so it may reflect a read error. The genes are TRBV20-1 and TRBJ2-1; tentative D call: TRBD2 (6 bases). The CDR3 spans 16 residues. The germline CDR1 and CDR2 sequences are DFQATT and SNEGSKA (reference sequence). DNA of the CDR3: TGCTGTGCTAGAGGCCGGGCACTAGCTGGTAACAATGAGCAGTTCTTC. Encoded protein: CCARGRALAGNNEQFF.

Many counts were recorded for this clonotype. The genes are TRBV7-2 and TRBJ2-1; 7 nucleotides line up with TRBD1. In germline, CDR1 is SGHTA, CDR2 FQGNSA. This CDR3 region has 20 residues. Unmatched junction bases numbered 18, after V lost 4 bases and J lost 0 bases. CDR3 sequence reads: CASSSPRRDSQASSYNEQFF. CDR3 bases: TGTGCCAGCAGCTCACCTCGCCGGGACAGCCAAGCAAGCTCCTACAATGAGCAGTTCTTC.

This clonotype was observed many times. V and J are TRBV15 and TRBJ1-2, with D maybe TRBD1 (6 bases). The V end lost 0 bases, the J end lost 5 bases, and 13 bases lay between the germline ends. This CDR3 comprises 15 residues. Germline V lookup: CDR1 LNHNV, CDR2 YYDKDF (reference sequence). CDR3 nucleotide sequence: TGTGCCACCAGCAGAGATCTGAGGGGGAGGTATGGCTACACCTTC. As protein: CATSRDLRGRYGYTF.